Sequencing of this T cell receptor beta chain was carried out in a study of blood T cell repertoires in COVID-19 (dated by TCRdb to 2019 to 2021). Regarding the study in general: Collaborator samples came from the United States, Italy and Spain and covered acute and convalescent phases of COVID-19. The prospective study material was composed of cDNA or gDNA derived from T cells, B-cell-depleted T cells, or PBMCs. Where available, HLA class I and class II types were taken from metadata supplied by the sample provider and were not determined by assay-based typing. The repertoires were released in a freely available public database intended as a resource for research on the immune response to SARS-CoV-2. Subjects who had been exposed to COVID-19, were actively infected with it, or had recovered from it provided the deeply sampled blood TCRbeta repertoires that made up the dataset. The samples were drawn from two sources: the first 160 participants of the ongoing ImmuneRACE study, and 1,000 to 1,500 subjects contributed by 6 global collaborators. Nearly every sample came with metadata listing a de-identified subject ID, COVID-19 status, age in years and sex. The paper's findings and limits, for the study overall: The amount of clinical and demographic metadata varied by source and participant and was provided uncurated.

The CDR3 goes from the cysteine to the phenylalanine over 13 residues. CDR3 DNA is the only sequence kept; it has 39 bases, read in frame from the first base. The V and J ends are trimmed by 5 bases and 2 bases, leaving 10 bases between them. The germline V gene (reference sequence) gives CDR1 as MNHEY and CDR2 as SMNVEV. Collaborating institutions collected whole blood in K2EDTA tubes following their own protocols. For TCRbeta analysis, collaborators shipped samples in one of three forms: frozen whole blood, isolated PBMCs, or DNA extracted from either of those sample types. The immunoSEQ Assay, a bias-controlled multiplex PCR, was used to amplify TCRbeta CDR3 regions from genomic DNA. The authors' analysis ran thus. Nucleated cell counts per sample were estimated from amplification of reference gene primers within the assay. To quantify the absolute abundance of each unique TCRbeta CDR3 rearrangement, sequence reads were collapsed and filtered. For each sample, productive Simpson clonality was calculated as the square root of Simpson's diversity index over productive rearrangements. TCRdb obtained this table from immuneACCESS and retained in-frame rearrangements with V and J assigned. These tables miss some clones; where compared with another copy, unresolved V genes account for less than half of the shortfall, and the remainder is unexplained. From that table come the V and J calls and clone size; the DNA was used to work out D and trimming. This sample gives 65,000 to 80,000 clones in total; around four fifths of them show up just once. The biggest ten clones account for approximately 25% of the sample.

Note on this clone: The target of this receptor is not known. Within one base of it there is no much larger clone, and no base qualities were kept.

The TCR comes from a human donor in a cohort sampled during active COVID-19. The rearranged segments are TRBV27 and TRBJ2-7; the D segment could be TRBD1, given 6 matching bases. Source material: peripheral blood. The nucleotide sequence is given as TGTGCCAGCAGTAAGACAGGTCCCTACGAGCAGTACTTC. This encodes CASSKTGPYEQYF.